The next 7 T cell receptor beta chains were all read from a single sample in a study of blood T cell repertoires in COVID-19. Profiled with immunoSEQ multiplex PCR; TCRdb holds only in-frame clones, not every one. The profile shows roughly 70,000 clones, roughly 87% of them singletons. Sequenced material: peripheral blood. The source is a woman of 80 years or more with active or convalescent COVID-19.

Here the CDR3 reads CASSPGQGWNTIYF. The CDR3 nucleotides read TGTGCCAGTAGTCCCGGACAGGGTTGGAACACCATATATTTT. The chain has TRBV19 and TRBJ1-3; 8 positions match TRBD1. The V segment lost 5 bases and the J segment 7 bases; nucleotides outside the gene matches: 7. CDR1 and CDR2 from the germline V gene are LNHDA and SQIVND (reference sequence). The CDR3 is 14 residues long.

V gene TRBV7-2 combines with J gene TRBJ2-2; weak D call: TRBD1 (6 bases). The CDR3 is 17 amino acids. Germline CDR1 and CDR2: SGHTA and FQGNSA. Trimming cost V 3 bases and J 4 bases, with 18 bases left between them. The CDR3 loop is CASSFQGSPGGTGELFF. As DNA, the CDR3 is TGTGCCAGCAGCTTTCAGGGGTCCCCAGGAGGCACCGGGGAGCTGTTTTTT.

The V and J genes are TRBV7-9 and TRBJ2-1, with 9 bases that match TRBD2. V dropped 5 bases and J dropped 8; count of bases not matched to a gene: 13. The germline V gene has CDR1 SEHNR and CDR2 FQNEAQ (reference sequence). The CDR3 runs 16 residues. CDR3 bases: TGTGCCAGCAGCCCCTTTGACGGGACTAGCAAATATGAGCAGTTCTTC. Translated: CASSPFDGTSKYEQFF.

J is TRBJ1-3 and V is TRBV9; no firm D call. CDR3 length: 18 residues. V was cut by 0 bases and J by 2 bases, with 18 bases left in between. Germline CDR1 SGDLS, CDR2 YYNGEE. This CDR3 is CASSVATAGLITGNTIYF. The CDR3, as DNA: TGTGCCAGCAGCGTAGCTACCGCAGGCCTAATTACTGGAAACACCATATATTTT.

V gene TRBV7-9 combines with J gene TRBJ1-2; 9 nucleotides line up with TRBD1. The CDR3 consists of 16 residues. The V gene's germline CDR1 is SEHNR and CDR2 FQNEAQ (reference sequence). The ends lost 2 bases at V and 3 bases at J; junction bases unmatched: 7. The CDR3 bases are TGTGCCAGCAGCTTAAACCCGGGACAGGGAGACTATGGCTACACCTTC. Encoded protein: CASSLNPGQGDYGYTF.

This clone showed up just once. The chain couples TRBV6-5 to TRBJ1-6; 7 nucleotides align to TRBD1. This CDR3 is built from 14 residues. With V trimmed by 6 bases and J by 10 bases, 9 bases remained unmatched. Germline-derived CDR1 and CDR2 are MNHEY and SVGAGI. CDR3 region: CASRPDRVGSPLHF. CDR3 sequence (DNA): TGTGCCAGCAGACCCGACAGGGTTGGGTCACCCCTCCACTTT.

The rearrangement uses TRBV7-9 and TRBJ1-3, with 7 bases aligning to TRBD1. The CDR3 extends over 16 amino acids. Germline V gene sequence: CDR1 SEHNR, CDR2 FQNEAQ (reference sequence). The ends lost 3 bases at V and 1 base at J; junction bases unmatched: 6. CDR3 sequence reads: CASSFAGGGSGNTIYF. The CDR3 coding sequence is TGTGCCAGCAGCTTTGCAGGGGGTGGATCTGGAAACACCATATATTTT.